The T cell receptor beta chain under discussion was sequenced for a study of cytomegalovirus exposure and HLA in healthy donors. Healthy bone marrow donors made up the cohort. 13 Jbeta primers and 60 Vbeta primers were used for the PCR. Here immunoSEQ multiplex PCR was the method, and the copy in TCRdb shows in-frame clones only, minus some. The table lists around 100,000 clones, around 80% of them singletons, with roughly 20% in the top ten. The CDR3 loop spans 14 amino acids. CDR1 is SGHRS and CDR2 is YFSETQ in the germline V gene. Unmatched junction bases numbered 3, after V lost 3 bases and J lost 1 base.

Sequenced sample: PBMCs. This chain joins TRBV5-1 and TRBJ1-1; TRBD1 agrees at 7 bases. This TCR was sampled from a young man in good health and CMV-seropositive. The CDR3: CASSSGTANTEAFF. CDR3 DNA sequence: TGCGCCAGCAGCTCCGGGACAGCGAACACTGAAGCTTTCTTT. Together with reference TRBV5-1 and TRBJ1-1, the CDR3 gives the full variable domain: KAGVTQTPRYLIKTRGQQVTLSCSPISGHRSVSWYQQTPGQGLQFLFEYFSETQRNKGNFPGRFSGRQFSNSRSEMNVSTLELGDSALYLCASSSGTANTEAFFGQGTRLTVV.